The present T cell receptor (beta chain) was sequenced within a study of T cell responses to AZD1222 COVID-19 vaccine. Study findings and constraints: Mostly white British, mostly female donors; authors suggested clonal diversity may be underestimated. As reported, nearly half of all spike-specific TCRs target variant regions that are unmutated.

CDR1 is SGHAT, CDR2 FQNNGV, per germline. CDR3 length equals 14 residues. V was pared by 3 bases and J by 10 bases, with 13 bases between. On this clone: Its matching antigen is unknown.

Assay used: immunoSEQ multiplex PCR; TCRdb lists only in-frame clones, some missing. There are about 150,000 clones in the sample; approximately 83% occur only once, and over 7% lies in the top ten. The source material was peripheral blood, sampled on day 0 of AZD1222 vaccination. The J gene is TRBJ1-6, the V gene TRBV11-2, with D possibly matching TRBD1 (5 bases). This clonotype was sampled from an adult in good health. CDR3 DNA sequence: TGTGCCAGCAGCTTTGCCCAGGGAGGCTCACCCCTCCACTTT. It specifies CASSFAQGGSPLHF. Looking up the rest from reference TRBV11-2 and TRBJ1-6 gives the full variable domain: EAGVAQSPRYKIIEKRQSVAFWCNPISGHATLYWYQQILGQGPKLLIQFQNNGVVDDSQLPKDRFSAERLKGVDSTLKIQPAKLEDSAVYLCASSFAQGGSPLHFGNGTRLTVT.